Each of the 30 T cell receptor beta chains below was sequenced from the same sample in a study of blood T cells in healthy people across ages. Alongside a J-beta primer mix, a sample-barcoded 5' primer served in a second PCR lasting about 7 to 11 cycles. TCRdb fed the 5' RACE reads into MiXCR, producing one record per CDR3 protein. The sample has roughly 1,500,000 distinct CDR3 sequences, around 35% seen once. What was sequenced was blood. All receptors derive from a woman under 40 in good health.

The rearrangement joins TRBV9 to TRBJ2-1; tentatively, D is TRBD1 (6 bases). Deletions cut 3 bases from V and 0 bases from J, with 16 bases between. CDR1 SGDLS and CDR2 YYNGEE come from the germline V gene. This CDR3 has 17 amino acids. CDR3 nucleotide sequence: TGTGCCAGCAGCGCAACATTGGGACACCGCTCCTACAATGAGCAGTTCTTC. Its protein product is CASSATLGHRSYNEQFF.

CDR3 DNA sequence: TGTGCCAGCAGTTTTACGGGACTAGCGGGGGGGTACACAGATACGCAGTATTTT. Translation gives CASSFTGLAGGYTDTQYF. The chain recombines TRBV2 with TRBJ2-3; 16 bases fit TRBD2. From germline, CDR1 is SNHLY and CDR2 FYNNEI. Germline trimming cut 5 bases from V and 2 bases from J; bases unmatched to any gene: 7. This CDR3 has 18 residues.

This CDR3 is CASSQRLTTDTQYF. For the CDR3, the DNA is TGTGCCAGCTCTCAGCGGCTCACCACAGATACGCAGTATTTT. The chain uses TRBV28 and TRBJ2-3; a possible D gene is TRBD2 (5 bases). Per the germline V gene, CDR1 is MDHEN and CDR2 is SYDVKM. The CDR3 contains 14 residues. The germline V and J ends were trimmed by 8 bases and 2 bases, with 14 bases remaining between them.

This clonotype was counted between two and nine times. The chain is built from TRBV15 and TRBJ2-7; 9 bases match TRBD1. From germline, CDR1 is LNHNV and CDR2 YYDKDF (reference sequence). The CDR3 covers 14 residues. V lost 5 bases to trimming and J lost 1 base; unmatched junction nucleotides: 3. Here the CDR3 DNA reads TGTGCCACCAGCTTTGGGACAGGGTCCTACGAGCAGTACTTC. Translating gives CATSFGTGSYEQYF.

V is TRBV12-3 or TRBV12-4 and J is TRBJ1-2; a weak D match, TRBD1 (5 bases). There are 15 residues in the CDR3. V lost 7 bases to trimming and J lost 9 bases, with 24 bases between them. For the CDR3, the DNA is TGTGCCAGCAACATCGAGGGGTCGGGCGTCGTCAGCTACACCTTC. Protein sequence: CASNIEGSGVVSYTF.

The rearrangement uses TRBV10-1 and TRBJ2-1; 12 bases line up with TRBD1. V trimming: 10 bases; J trimming: 4 bases; junction bases outside the gene matches: 11. Germline-derived CDR1 and CDR2 are WNHNN and SYGVQD (reference sequence). This CDR3 spans 16 amino acids. The CDR3 region has the DNA TGCGCCATCCCGACCGGGACAGGGGGCCAATACAATGAGCAGTTCTTC. Translated: CAIPTGTGGQYNEQFF.

This clonotype has ten or more counts. The junction shows a germline mismatch at one end, possibly a read error. The chain has TRBV3-1 and TRBJ2-5; no reliable D call. The CDR3 length is 13 residues. The germline CDR1 and CDR2 sequences are LGHDT and YNNKEL (reference sequence). The CDR3, as DNA: TGCGCCAGCAGCCAAGATGATGGGGAGACCCAGTACTTC. Protein sequence: CASSQDDGETQYF.

This clonotype appeared a few times. The chain has TRBV28 and TRBJ1-4; D unresolved. Germline-derived CDR1 and CDR2 are MDHEN and SYDVKM. This CDR3 region has 15 residues. Trimming shortened V by 6 bases and J by 0 bases, and 11 bases separated the two germline ends. CDR3 nucleotide sequence: TGTGCCAGCAGCCCCCCGGAGGCAACTAATGAAAAACTGTTTTTT. Translating it yields CASSPPEATNEKLFF.

The chain links TRBV10-3 to TRBJ1-2; D possibly corresponds to TRBD1 (5 bases). Trimming pared 2 bases from V and 7 bases from J, leaving 14 bases between. Per the germline V gene, CDR1 is ENHRY and CDR2 is SYGVKD. This CDR3 has 14 residues. The CDR3 region has the DNA TGTGCCATCAGTGAGCGGGGGGATCGGTCTGGCTACACCTTC. This translates into CAISERGDRSGYTF.

This chain joins TRBV15 and TRBJ2-5; 10 nucleotides agree with TRBD2. The CDR3 contains 15 residues. V was clipped by 4 bases and J by 6 bases; unmatched bases: 8. Germline CDR1 reads LNHNV; CDR2 reads YYDKDF (reference sequence). The CDR3 sequence is CATSTILAGMQTQYF. Here the CDR3 DNA reads TGTGCCACCAGCACAATACTAGCGGGGATGCAGACCCAGTACTTC.

The chain has TRBV10-2 and TRBJ2-5; TRBD2 aligns across 8 bases. Losses at the gene ends were 6 bases for V and 5 bases for J; bases not matched to a gene: 14. Germline loops: CDR1 WSHSY, CDR2 SAAADI. CDR3 length: 16 residues. The CDR3 region is CASRGPGTRTGETQYF. CDR3 bases: TGCGCCAGCAGGGGACCCGGGACTAGGACGGGTGAGACCCAGTACTTC.

This clonotype was counted only a few times. V is TRBV20-1 and J is TRBJ2-1, with 12 nucleotides matching TRBD2. This CDR3 has 16 residues. Per germline, CDR1 DFQATT and CDR2 SNEGSKA (reference sequence). V gave up 0 bases and J gave up 6 bases; unmatched junction bases: 6. CDR3 residues: CSARDQGTSGFNEQFF. The DNA for the CDR3 is TGCAGTGCTAGAGATCAAGGGACTAGCGGGTTCAATGAGCAGTTCTTC.

J is TRBJ1-2 and V is TRBV4-1, with D unclear. The ends were cut back, 0 bases at V and 4 bases at J, with 12 bases in the middle. Germline loops: CDR1 MGHRA, CDR2 YSYEKL. The CDR3 is made up of 15 amino acids. The CDR3 protein is CASSQDNAASYGYTF. The CDR3 DNA follows: TGCGCCAGCAGCCAAGATAACGCGGCCTCCTATGGCTACACCTTC.

In this sample, this clonotype turned up a few times. The genes are TRBV6-5 and TRBJ1-2, with unresolved D. The germline CDR1 and CDR2 sequences are MNHEY and SVGAGI. The CDR3 length is 14 residues. Trimming removed 0 bases at V and 6 bases at J, with 11 bases between. CDR3 region: CASSYSSSPHGYTF. As DNA, the CDR3 is TGTGCCAGCAGTTACTCGAGTTCCCCCCATGGCTACACCTTC.

The chain couples TRBV20-1 to TRBJ2-7; tentatively, D is TRBD2 (5 bases). The V gene's germline CDR1 is DFQATT and CDR2 SNEGSKA (reference sequence). Deletions cut 1 base from V and 3 bases from J, with 10 bases between. The CDR3 spans 13 residues. DNA for the CDR3: TGCAGTGCTAGAGTGATAGCGTTCTACGAGCAGTACTTC. It encodes CSARVIAFYEQYF.

V usage is TRBV6-2 or TRBV6-3 and J usage is TRBJ2-1; 8 nucleotides agree with TRBD2. The CDR3 covers 14 residues. Trimming removed 2 bases from V and 10 bases from J; junction bases left unmatched: 7. In germline, CDR1 is MNHEY, CDR2 SVGEGT. CDR3 nucleotides: TGTGCCAGCAGTTACGAAGCGGGAGTCCCCGAGCAGTTCTTC. Protein: CASSYEAGVPEQFF.

V gene TRBV20-1 combines with J gene TRBJ2-1; 11 positions agree with TRBD2. CDR1 and CDR2 from the germline V gene are DFQATT and SNEGSKA (reference sequence). The CDR3 has 16 residues. The trim removed 6 bases at V and 1 base at J, leaving 8 bases unmatched. The CDR3 DNA follows: TGCAGTGCCAGACTAGCGGGAAGGGGGTCCTACAATGAGCAGTTCTTC. This translates into CSARLAGRGSYNEQFF.

This clonotype was detected a few times. V gene TRBV20-1 combines with J gene TRBJ1-2, with a tentative D call TRBD1 (6 bases). The CDR3 sequence is 14 residues long. Germline CDR1 reads DFQATT; CDR2 reads SNEGSKA (reference sequence). Trimming left V 0 bases short and J 2 bases short, with 10 bases between. The CDR3 region has the DNA TGCAGTGCTAGAGAGACAGGTCGAAACTATGGCTACACCTTC. Translated, it gives CSARETGRNYGYTF.

V gene TRBV12-3 or TRBV12-4 combines with J gene TRBJ2-3; the D gene is possibly TRBD1 (5 bases). The CDR3 has 16 amino acids. Trimming removed 5 bases from V and 0 bases from J, with 15 bases in between. The CDR3 spells CASSPRTTVSTDTQYF. The DNA of the CDR3 is TGTGCCAGCAGTCCCCGGACAACCGTAAGCACAGATACGCAGTATTTT.

This clonotype has only a few counts. V usage is TRBV18 and J usage is TRBJ2-1; D not resolved. Trimming stripped 1 base from V and 8 bases from J, with 15 bases between. The CDR3 extends over 15 amino acids. CDR1 KGHSH and CDR2 LQKENI come from the germline V gene. As DNA, the CDR3 is TGTGCCAGCTCACCACGCGGCATTCCAGGAGATGAGCAGTTCTTC. Its protein product is CASSPRGIPGDEQFF.

This clonotype was recorded at least ten times. V is TRBV9 and J is TRBJ2-3; 9 bases are shared with TRBD2. Germline loops: CDR1 SGDLS, CDR2 YYNGEE. This CDR3 is built from 15 residues. J lost 2 bases, V lost 0 bases, and 1 base had no gene match. The CDR3 spells CASSVGLADTDTQYF. CDR3 DNA: TGTGCCAGCAGCGTAGGACTAGCGGACACAGATACGCAGTATTTT.

This clonotype was counted between two and nine times. The chain employs TRBV6-2 or TRBV6-3 and TRBJ1-5; 7 bases are shared with TRBD1. Trimming at V came to 2 bases and at J to 4 bases, leaving 5 bases not matched to a gene. The CDR3 loop spans 15 amino acids. CDR1 is MNHEY and CDR2 is SVGEGT in the germline V gene. The CDR3 coding sequence is TGTGCCAGCAGTTACCCAGGGGGTGGTAATCAGCCCCAGCATTTT. Protein: CASSYPGGGNQPQHF.

This clonotype has only a few counts. The chain recombines TRBV29-1 with TRBJ2-3, with 8 bases fitting TRBD2. Germline trimming cut 3 bases from V and 0 bases from J; bases unmatched to any gene: 8. Looked up from germline, CDR1 is SQVTM and CDR2 is ANQGSEA. This CDR3 comprises 16 residues. The CDR3 here is CSVEDLRGASTDTQYF. As DNA, the CDR3 is TGCAGCGTTGAGGATTTGCGGGGGGCCAGCACAGATACGCAGTATTTT.

This clonotype was seen only a few times. DNA of the CDR3: TGCGCCAGCAGCCAAGATCTTGGGGGAGGAGGTGAAAAACTGTTTTTT. It translates to CASSQDLGGGGEKLFF. The chain links TRBV4-1 to TRBJ1-4; the D gene is possibly TRBD1 (5 bases). V was cut by 0 bases and J by 7 bases, with 15 bases left in between. This CDR3 spans 16 amino acids. From germline, CDR1 is MGHRA and CDR2 YSYEKL.

As for this clonotype: A much larger clone lies one base from this, so it may be a read error. The chain couples TRBV4-1 to TRBJ2-7; D is perhaps TRBD2 (6 bases). V dropped 2 bases and J dropped 2 bases, with 10 bases sitting between them. In germline, CDR1 is MGHRA, CDR2 YSYEKL. The CDR3 sequence is 14 residues long. The DNA for the CDR3 is TGCGCCAGCAGCCAAAGGACTACAGCCTACGAGCAGTACTTC. This sequence encodes CASSQRTTAYEQYF.

This clonotype was seen repeatedly, ten times or more. This sequence joins TRBV20-1 and TRBJ2-5, with D perhaps TRBD1 (6 bases). Germline V gene data show CDR1 as DFQATT and CDR2 as SNEGSKA (reference sequence). CDR3 length: 13 residues. The V gene lost 6 bases and the J gene lost 4 bases, with 15 bases spanning the gap. The CDR3 region has the DNA TGCAGTGCCCCCAAAGGGGGTACAGAGACCCAGTACTTC. Amino acids: CSAPKGGTETQYF.

The table lists this clonotype with a few counts. This chain uses TRBV20-1 with TRBJ1-2; tentative D call: TRBD1 (6 bases). The CDR3 sequence is 16 residues long. Per germline, CDR1 DFQATT and CDR2 SNEGSKA (reference sequence). The V and J ends lost 2 bases and 3 bases respectively, with 19 bases between them. In DNA form, the CDR3 reads TGCAGTGCTAGATCCCGTAGTGGGGGCAGGGACTATGGCTACACCTTC. Protein: CSARSRSGGRDYGYTF.

The chain has TRBV28 and TRBJ2-5; TRBD1 matches at 7 bases. CDR1 and CDR2 from the germline V gene are MDHEN and SYDVKM. CDR3 length equals 15 residues. J gave up 1 base and V 3 bases, and 5 bases lay outside the gene matches. The CDR3 sequence: CASSFGQASQETQYF. In nucleotides, the CDR3 is TGTGCCAGCAGTTTTGGACAGGCAAGCCAAGAGACCCAGTACTTC.

The gene calls are TRBV30 and TRBJ2-4; D uncertain. This CDR3 spans 16 amino acids. The V and J ends lost 0 bases and 0 bases respectively, with 12 bases between them. Per the germline V gene, CDR1 is GTSNPN and CDR2 is SVGIG (reference sequence). The CDR3 DNA reads as TGTGCCTGGAGTGTACGAGCTACAATAGCCAAAAACATTCAGTACTTC. It encodes CAWSVRATIAKNIQYF.

The chain joins TRBV6-1 to TRBJ2-3, with D possibly being TRBD2 (7 bases). This CDR3 has 16 amino acids. The ends were cut back, 4 bases at V and 4 bases at J, with 18 bases in the middle. Germline lookup yields CDR1 MNHNS and CDR2 SASEGT. CDR3 region: CASSALPGGRADTQYF. The CDR3, as DNA: TGTGCCAGCAGTGCATTGCCCGGGGGGCGGGCAGATACGCAGTATTTT.